The 12 T cell receptor beta chains reported below all come from one sample, sequenced in a study of cytomegalovirus exposure and HLA in healthy donors. PCR was performed using 60 Vbeta and 13 Jbeta primers. Measured with immunoSEQ multiplex PCR; TCRdb has only the in-frame clones, and not every one. The table lists fewer than 250,000 clones, roughly 85% of them singletons. Sequenced sample: PBMCs. The source is a male donor in good health and CMV-seronegative.

The chain joins TRBV7-8 to TRBJ2-3, with 12 nucleotides matching TRBD2. The CDR3 extends over 17 amino acids. The trim removed 5 bases at V and 7 bases at J, leaving 13 bases unmatched. Per germline, CDR1 SGHVS and CDR2 FQNEAQ. DNA of the CDR3: TGTGCCAGCAGCCCGCCAATGACTAGCGGGGGTGATTATACGCAGTATTTT. Amino acids: CASSPPMTSGGDYTQYF.

The rearrangement joins TRBV5-1 to TRBJ2-5; 11 nucleotides match TRBD2. The CDR3 has 16 amino acids. J gave up 4 bases and V 2 bases, and 7 bases lay outside the gene matches. Per germline, CDR1 SGHRS and CDR2 YFSETQ. CDR3 sequence (DNA): TGCGCCAGCAGCTTAACCACTAGCGGGGGAGGAGAGACCCAGTACTTC. Translation gives CASSLTTSGGGETQYF.

The V and J genes are TRBV19 and TRBJ1-5; TRBD1 might be the D (6 bases). CDR3 size: 12 residues. The germline V gene has CDR1 LNHDA and CDR2 SQIVND (reference sequence). V lost 4 bases, J lost 6 bases, and 7 bases lay in between. The CDR3 bases are TGTGCCAGTAGTAACAGGGCTCAGCCCCAGCATTTT. Protein: CASSNRAQPQHF.

The chain joins TRBV19 to TRBJ2-7; 11 bases align to TRBD2. V was clipped by 5 bases and J by 6 bases; unmatched bases: 9. The CDR3 consists of 15 residues. Germline V gene sequence: CDR1 LNHDA, CDR2 SQIVND (reference sequence). The chain's CDR3 is CASSPPTSGNLEQYF. The CDR3, as DNA: TGTGCCAGTAGTCCTCCGACTAGCGGGAATCTCGAGCAGTACTTC.

This sequence joins TRBV7-8 and TRBJ2-6; the D is unclear. Germline loops: CDR1 SGHVS, CDR2 FQNEAQ. The CDR3 is made up of 14 amino acids. V was cut by 5 bases and J by 1 base, with 6 bases left in between. CDR3 in DNA: TGTGCCAGCAGCCGGTTATCTGGGGCCAACGTCCTGACTTTC. Residues: CASSRLSGANVLTF. Together with reference TRBV7-8 and TRBJ2-6, the CDR3 gives the full variable domain: GAGVSQSPRYKVAKRGQDVALRCDPISGHVSLFWYQQALGQGPEFLTYFQNEAQLDKSGLPSDRFFAERPEGSVSTLKIQRTQQEDSAVYLCASSRLSGANVLTFGAGSRLTVL.

This rearrangement joins TRBV29-1 to TRBJ1-1; no clear D gene. Germline V gene data show CDR1 as SQVTM and CDR2 as ANQGSEA. CDR3 size: 12 residues. Trimming left V 6 bases short and J 1 base short, with 9 bases between. CDR3 nucleotide sequence: TGCAGCGTCAGAGGCGGGAACACTGAAGCTTTCTTT. It encodes CSVRGGNTEAFF.

CDR3 sequence (DNA): TGTGCCAGCAGTTACGCGGGGACCGGGGAGCTGTTTTTT. Protein: CASSYAGTGELFF. J is TRBJ2-2 and V is TRBV6-5; D is perhaps TRBD2 (6 bases). Germline CDR1 is MNHEY and CDR2 is SVGAGI. Deletions cut 2 bases from V and 5 bases from J, with 6 bases between. The CDR3 runs to 13 residues.

Written as DNA, the CDR3 is TGTGCCAGCAGTGAAGATGGCCCCTCCTATAATTCACCCCTCCACTTT. It codes for CASSEDGPSYNSPLHF. The chain couples TRBV2 to TRBJ1-6; D is ambiguous. V lost 1 base to trimming and J lost 0 bases, with 7 bases between them. CDR1 is SNHLY and CDR2 is FYNNEI in the germline V gene. The CDR3 totals 16 residues.

Notes on this clone: One junction end does not reproduce the germline sequence, and a read error may be involved. The gene calls are TRBV4-1 and TRBJ1-2; TRBD1 agrees at 9 bases. Germline V CDR1 and CDR2: MGHRA, YSYEKL. CDR3 size: 15 residues. As DNA, the CDR3 is TGCGCCAGCAGTCAAGAAGGACAGGGGACCTGGGGCTACACCTTC. Its translation is CASSQEGQGTWGYTF.

The rearrangement uses TRBV9 and TRBJ2-3, with 8 bases matching TRBD2. Trimming removed 4 bases from V and 2 bases from J; junction bases left unmatched: 9. The V gene's germline CDR1 is SGDLS and CDR2 YYNGEE. This CDR3 region has 16 residues. The CDR3 reads CASSPPLAGFTDTQYF. The CDR3, as DNA: TGTGCCAGCAGCCCCCCATTAGCGGGATTCACAGATACGCAGTATTTT.

This chain uses TRBV9 with TRBJ2-5; 8 nucleotides line up with TRBD2. Germline V CDR1 and CDR2: SGDLS, YYNGEE. The CDR3 consists of 14 residues. The junction had 7 bases not matched to a gene; V was cut back by 4 bases and J by 5 bases. For the CDR3, the DNA is TGTGCCAGCAGCTTCGGGACTAGAGGCGAGACCCAGTACTTC. This encodes CASSFGTRGETQYF.

This chain connects TRBV28 to TRBJ2-1; a weak D match, TRBD2 (5 bases). Germline values: CDR1 MDHEN, CDR2 SYDVKM. This CDR3 has 12 residues. Trimming pared 4 bases from V and 6 bases from J, leaving 7 bases between. The CDR3 is CASSYGVNEQFF. The CDR3 DNA reads TGTGCCAGCAGTTACGGGGTCAATGAGCAGTTCTTC.